This T cell receptor (beta chain) was captured in a study of blood T cells in healthy people across ages. The CDR3 length is 13 residues. Trimming removed 3 bases from V and 0 bases from J, with 4 bases in between. The germline V gene encodes CDR1 SGHAT and CDR2 FQNNGV. This clonotype appeared many times. For the second PCR, which ran for roughly 7 to 11 cycles, a sample-barcoded 5' primer and a J-beta primer mix were used. Via MiXCR, TCRdb re-called the 5' RACE reads, giving one row per CDR3 protein. The table shows hundreds of thousands of distinct CDR3 sequences, with under 70% occurring only once.

This sequence originates from a man aged 60 to 75 in good health. The specimen was blood. The chain has TRBV11-2 and TRBJ2-3; no clear D. The CDR3, as DNA: TGTGCCAGCAGCTTGGGGAGCACAGATACGCAGTATTTT. Translated: CASSLGSTDTQYF.